A single sample gave rise to the 8 T cell receptor beta chains below, sequenced in a study of blood T cell repertoires in COVID-19. Sequencing was performed with immunoSEQ multiplex PCR; in TCRdb, only in-frame clones are kept and a portion is missing. The table shows about 150,000 clones, with around 90% occurring only once. The sample comprised peripheral blood. These receptors were collected from a man aged 60-69 years with active or convalescent COVID-19.

This chain uses TRBV5-8 with TRBJ1-1, with a tentative D call TRBD1 (6 bases). The V gene lost 2 bases and the J gene lost 1 base, with 9 bases spanning the gap. The CDR3 covers 14 residues. Germline V gene sequence: CDR1 SGHTS, CDR2 YDEGEE. This chain's CDR3 is CASSLAQGNTEAFF. DNA of the CDR3: TGTGCCAGCAGCTTAGCACAGGGGAACACTGAAGCTTTCTTT. The full variable domain, rest sourced from reference TRBV5-8 and TRBJ1-1, is EAGVTQSPTHLIKTRGQQATLRCSPISGHTSVYWYQQALGLGLQFLLWYDEGEERNRGNFPPRFSGRQFPNYSSELNVNALELEDSALYLCASSLAQGNTEAFFGQGTRLTVV.

This clone was seen just once. The rearrangement links TRBV6-1 to TRBJ2-7; TRBD1 agrees at 7 bases. Germline loops: CDR1 MNHNS, CDR2 SASEGT. Trimming removed 1 base from V and 2 bases from J; junction bases left unmatched: 11. The CDR3 has 17 amino acids. The CDR3 protein is CASSEEPRGQVPYEQYF. The DNA for the CDR3 is TGTGCCAGCAGTGAAGAACCCCGTGGACAGGTCCCCTACGAGCAGTACTTC.

The chain joins TRBV25-1 to TRBJ1-2; unclear D gene. This CDR3 has 12 amino acids. Trimming removed 3 bases at V and 1 base at J, with 3 bases between. Germline CDR1 is MGHDK and CDR2 is SYGVNS. The CDR3 sequence is CASSDVNYGYTF. DNA for the CDR3: TGTGCCAGCAGTGACGTTAACTATGGCTACACCTTC.

The chain carries TRBV12-5 and TRBJ1-1, with D perhaps TRBD1 (6 bases). V lost 7 bases and J 5 bases, leaving 14 bases between the germline ends. Germline-derived CDR1 and CDR2 are LGHNT and FRNRAP. The length of the CDR3 is 13 residues. This CDR3 is CASAADRSTEAFF. CDR3 DNA sequence: TGTGCTAGTGCTGCGGACAGATCGACTGAAGCTTTCTTT.

This rearrangement joins TRBV4-3 to TRBJ1-4, with 11 bases matching TRBD1. CDR3 length equals 16 residues. V dropped 4 bases and J dropped 5; count of bases not matched to a gene: 6. Germline V gene lookup returns CDR1 LGHNA and CDR2 YSLEER. The CDR3 DNA follows: TGCGCCAGCAGCCTGAACGGACAGGGGGCGAATGAAAAACTGTTTTTT. Protein: CASSLNGQGANEKLFF.

The chain uses TRBV5-1 and TRBJ2-1; D remains ambiguous. The CDR3 spans 11 residues. Germline-derived CDR1 and CDR2 are SGHRS and YFSETQ. Trimming took off 4 bases at V and 4 bases at J, with 3 bases between the two ends. The CDR3 coding sequence is TGCGCCAGCAGCCAGTACAATGAGCAGTTCTTC. Its protein is CASSQYNEQFF.

The CDR3 loop reads CASRSPGQGGEQYF. The CDR3 DNA is TGTGCCAGCAGATCTCCCGGACAGGGTGGCGAGCAGTACTTC. The chain is built from TRBV27 and TRBJ2-7; TRBD1 agrees at 8 bases. Germline trimming cut 6 bases from V and 6 bases from J; bases unmatched to any gene: 10. Per the germline V gene, CDR1 is MNHEY and CDR2 is SMNVEV (reference sequence). The CDR3 runs 14 residues.

This clone was picked up a small number of times. V and J are TRBV28 and TRBJ2-7; 12 nucleotides line up with TRBD1. CDR3 length: 15 residues. V shed 5 bases, J shed 7 bases, and the junction held 9 bases outside the gene matches. Germline CDR1 reads MDHEN; CDR2 reads SYDVKM. The CDR3 coding sequence is TGTGCCAGCAGTGGAGCCGGGACAGGGGGCGAGGAGCAGTACTTC. Translating gives CASSGAGTGGEEQYF. Together with reference TRBV28 and TRBJ2-7, the CDR3 gives the full variable domain: DVKVTQSSRYLVKRTGEKVFLECVQDMDHENMFWYRQDPGLGLRLIYFSYDVKMKEKGDIPEGYSVSREKKERFSLILESASTNQTSMYLCASSGAGTGGEEQYFGPGTRLTVT.